These T cell receptor beta chains were read from a single sample in a study of T-cell reconstitution after alpha-beta-depleted transplantation in children. TCRdb passed the PCR reads through MiXCR, listing each CDR3 protein once. Seen here are about 120,000 distinct CDR3 sequences, approximately 10% observed once, and the top ten hold about 8.8%. The starting material was PBMCs from the stem cell graft donor, obtained from the stem cell graft. Receptors were obtained from a human donor who donated a stem cell graft to a child with acute lymphoblastic leukemia. Both conserved end residues are part of each CDR3. The D gene is left open where the match is weak. Not every row has a clone size; where given, it reads once, few, many or a size class.

cdr3_aa	cdr3_nt	d_call	clone_size	v_call	j_call
CSARDFSGAHLNIQYF	TGCAGTGCTAGAGATTTCTCGGGGGCTCATTTAAACATTCAGTACTTC	.	many	TRBV20-1	TRBJ2-4
CSAHISSSSHEQYF	TGCAGTGCTCATATTTCTTCTAGTTCCCACGAGCAGTACTTC	.	many	TRBV20-1	TRBJ2-7
CSAAPGQSSGNTIYF	TGCAGTGCTGCCCCAGGACAGAGCTCTGGAAACACCATATATTTT	.	many	TRBV20-1	TRBJ1-3
CASGGRRGTEAFF	TGCGCCAGCGGGGGGCGAAGGGGGACTGAAGCTTTCTTT	.	many	TRBV10-2	TRBJ1-1
CASSLITGVLGAGEQFF	TGTGCCAGCAGCTTAATCACAGGCGTTCTCGGCGCCGGGGAGCAGTTCTTC	.	many	TRBV7-2	TRBJ2-1
CASSLGRDEQFF	TGCGCCAGCAGCTTGGGAAGGGATGAGCAGTTCTTC	.	many	TRBV5-1	TRBJ2-1
CASSRVVGTEAFF	TGTGCCAGCAGCCGAGTGGTGGGCACTGAAGCTTTCTTT	.	.	TRBV5-4	TRBJ1-1
CASSPPKGGDEQFF	TGTGCCAGCTCACCACCGAAGGGTGGCGATGAGCAGTTCTTC	.	many	TRBV18	TRBJ2-1
CASSAGTDTQGTDTQYF	TGTGCCAGCAGTGCCGGGACAGATACCCAGGGCACAGATACGCAGTATTTT	TRBD1	.	TRBV6-2/TRBV6-3	TRBJ2-3
CASMEDPNTEAFF	TGTGCCAGCATGGAGGATCCGAACACTGAAGCTTTCTTT	.	many	TRBV2	TRBJ1-1
CASSRLFETQYF	TGTGCCAGCAGCCGCCTTTTTGAGACCCAGTACTTC	.	many	TRBV28	TRBJ2-5
CASSLQDSFYSYNEQFF	TGCGCCAGCAGCCTTCAAGACTCCTTCTACTCCTACAATGAGCAGTTCTTC	.	many	TRBV5-1	TRBJ2-1
CASSLPDKYFYGYTF	TGTGCCAGCAGCCTTCCCGACAAGTACTTCTATGGCTACACCTTC	.	many	TRBV7-9	TRBJ1-2
CASSTGESSGRDGNIQYF	TGCGCCAGCAGCACCGGGGAGTCTAGCGGGAGAGATGGAAACATTCAGTACTTC	TRBD2	many	TRBV5-1	TRBJ2-4
CASSLDRDSYEQYF	TGTGCCAGCAGCTTGGACAGGGACTCCTACGAGCAGTACTTC	TRBD1	many	TRBV7-2	TRBJ2-7
CASSSRGQPQHF	TGTGCCAGCAGTTCCCGAGGGCAGCCCCAGCATTTT	.	few	TRBV12-3/TRBV12-4	TRBJ1-5
CASSPRPLGTRLYYEQYF	TGTGCCAGCAGCCCCCGCCCCCTCGGGACTAGGCTTTACTACGAGCAGTACTTC	TRBD2	few	TRBV4-2	TRBJ2-7
CASSSVGPPWGEQYF	TGCGCCAGCAGCTCCGTGGGACCACCTTGGGGCGAGCAGTACTTC	.	many	TRBV5-1	TRBJ2-7
CASSPLGEQYF	TGTGCCAGCAGCCCCTTAGGGGAGCAGTACTTC	.	many	TRBV14	TRBJ2-7
CASTHQRGSSTGELFF	TGTGCCAGCACCCATCAACGTGGATCCTCCACCGGGGAGCTGTTTTTT	.	many	TRBV6-1	TRBJ2-2
CASSLVLGPSSGSNGLTF	TGCGCCAGCAGCTTGGTTCTGGGACCGAGCTCTGGGTCCAACGGCCTGACTTTC	.	.	TRBV5-1	TRBJ2-6
CASSLRQGSGELFF	TGTGCCAGCAGCTTAAGACAGGGGTCCGGGGAGCTGTTTTTT	TRBD1	many	TRBV7-9	TRBJ2-2
CSARGGTPGEQYF	TGCAGTGCTAGAGGGGGGACACCTGGGGAGCAGTACTTC	.	many	TRBV20-1	TRBJ2-7
CASSAGTSGGPLETQYF	TGTGCCAGCAGCGCAGGGACTAGCGGGGGTCCATTAGAGACCCAGTACTTC	TRBD2	many	TRBV7-9	TRBJ2-5
CASSPRGGRQYF	TGTGCCAGCAGCCCCCGAGGGGGACGGCAGTATTTT	.	few	TRBV3-1	TRBJ2-3
CAPTTSGNTGELFF	TGTGCCCCCACCACTAGCGGGAACACCGGGGAGCTGTTTTTT	TRBD2	.	TRBV27	TRBJ2-2
CAISETKDRIYYNEQFF	TGTGCCATCAGTGAAACTAAGGACAGGATTTACTACAATGAGCAGTTCTTC	TRBD1	many	TRBV10-3	TRBJ2-1
CASSRLPGTANEKLFF	TGCGCCAGCAGCCGCCTACCCGGGACAGCTAATGAAAAACTGTTTTTT	TRBD1	many	TRBV4-3	TRBJ1-4
CASSYTSLGAKGNTIYF	TGTGCCAGCAGTTACACCTCTTTGGGGGCGAAGGGAAACACCATATATTTT	.	many	TRBV6-5	TRBJ1-3